Sequencing of this T cell receptor (beta chain) was carried out in a study of blood T cells in healthy people across ages (dated by TCRdb to the mid-2010s). As for the study more broadly: Template switching captured roughly one uniquely barcoded TCR beta cDNA molecule per two T cells in model experiments. Donors of different ages were randomly distributed across sequencing lanes to avoid experimental bias. Using the same blood draw, the study looked at two additional independent replicas of 1 million unique cDNA reads for two donors, one aged 18 to 30 and the other aged 80 or older. Using deep sequencing normalized with unique cDNA molecular identifiers, the study measured how TCR beta repertoire diversity changes with age. Donors were grouped into four age groups: young (average roughly 15 years), middle-aged (approximately 41), aged (around 60) and long-lived (less than 85).

On the study overall, not on this receptor specifically: Because the CMV infection status of the donors was unknown, age-related changes in expanded clonotypes may potentially have been confounded. A strong correlation was found between observed TCR beta diversity and the percentage of naive T cells measured by flow cytometry. Estimates of total diversity based on one million sequenced T cells were considered lower bounds and underestimates. Conclusive comparison of naive and antigen-experienced compartments was prevented by the profiling of bulk unsorted PBMCs. Compared with the aged group, the long-lived group had more naive CD4+ T cells, fewer expanded clones and increased TCR diversity, a pattern suggesting age selection. Observed TCR beta diversity per million T cells fell roughly linearly with age, and a significant reduction was already apparent by age roughly 40.

CDR3 length: 13 amino acids, cysteine to phenylalanine. Kept here is only the CDR3 DNA, which spans 39 bases and is read in frame from base 1. Sequences GTSNPN (CDR1) and SVGIG (CDR2) are obtained from the germline V gene (reference sequence). V is cut by 4 bases and J by 7 bases, and the space between the germline ends is 16 bases. Library preparation employed 5' RACE. Sequencing took place on an Illumina HiSeq 2500. A second PCR of about 6 to 11 cycles was run with a J-beta primer mix and a sample-barcoded 5' primer. Each TCR beta cDNA molecule received a unique molecular identifier from a template-switch 5' adaptor carrying 12 random nucleotides. Each sample yielded at least 3 million CDR3-containing paired-end reads. First-strand cDNA synthesis was performed from all RNA using the Mint cDNA synthesis kit, with priming by a TRBC-specific oligonucleotide. Following uracil-DNA glycosylase treatment, all cDNA underwent a first 18-cycle PCR with the universal primers M1SS and BC2_uni_R. In the paper's pipeline: For normalization, 1 million high-quality reads were randomly selected from each sample, with every read carrying a distinct molecular identifier. Instead of being binned into consensus sequences, reads that shared molecular identifiers were thrown out. MiTCR, with a Q25 quality threshold and the strictest error-elimination algorithm, was used for CDR3 identification, clonotype clustering and error correction. A nonparametric unseen species model using Euler transformation provided a lower-bound estimate of total TCR beta diversity. TCRdb reanalyzed the raw reads on its own, using fastp at Q25 for trimming and MiXCR for clone calling, and kept in-frame beta chains. One record per CDR3 amino acid sequence lists the most common genes and DNA. The V and J calls and clone size come from TCRdb's table, not from the authors' own analysis. The sample has about 400,000 distinct CDR3 sequences on record, approximately 52% of them singletons. The ten largest make up roughly 51% of the sample.

Systemically healthy Caucasian individuals from Russia, 35 to 50 in total and aged about 6 to 90 years, were included as donors. Approximately 11 milliliters of peripheral blood were drawn from each donor into EDTA-treated Vacutainer tubes. Ficoll-Paque density-gradient centrifugation was used to isolate PBMCs, with at least 6.5 million per sample. Total RNA was extracted from PBMCs with Trizol reagent, with at least 6 micrograms obtained per sample. The percentages of naive CD45RAhigh/CD27high T cells were determined by flow cytometry on a PBMC aliquot from every donor. This clonotype was recorded a few times. Its antigen is currently not known. It has no much larger one-base neighbor in the sample; base qualities were not kept.

This receptor was identified in a man aged 55 to 69 in good health. The rearranged chain carries TRBV30 and TRBJ2-5; a weak D assignment points to TRBD1 (5 bases agree). Sequenced input: blood. The DNA sequence is as follows: TGTGCCTGGAATCCGGCCAGGCAGGGGACCCAGTACTTC. Its translation is CAWNPARQGTQYF.